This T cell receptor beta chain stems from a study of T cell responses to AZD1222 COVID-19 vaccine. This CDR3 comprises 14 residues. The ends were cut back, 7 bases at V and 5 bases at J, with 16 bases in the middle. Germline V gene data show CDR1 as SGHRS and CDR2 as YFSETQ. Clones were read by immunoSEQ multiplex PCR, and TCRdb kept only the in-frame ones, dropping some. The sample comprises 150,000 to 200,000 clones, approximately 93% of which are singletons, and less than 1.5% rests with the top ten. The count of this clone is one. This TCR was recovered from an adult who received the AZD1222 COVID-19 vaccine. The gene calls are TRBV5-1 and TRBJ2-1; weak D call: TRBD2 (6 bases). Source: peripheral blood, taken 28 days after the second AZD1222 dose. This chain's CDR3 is CASGQLAQNNEQFF. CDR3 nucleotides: TGCGCCAGCGGACAACTAGCCCAGAACAATGAGCAGTTCTTC.